This is a list of T cell receptor delta chains from one sample in a study of gamma-delta chains in newborns, infants, children. TCRdb re-called clones from the reads using CATT. The sample gives roughly 5,300 delta-chain clones, approximately 14% of which show up once; about 25% is in the top ten. The sample consisted of blood, taken at baseline. Receptors were obtained from a child who was a newborn, infant or young child, either healthy, febrile or measles-vaccinated (not recorded which). Each CDR3 is given with its conserved first and last residue. A D gene is named only where the DNA matches it firmly. The listing skips clone size in some rows; elsewhere it reads once, few, many or a size class.

j_call: TRDJ1
d_call: NA
v_call: TRDV1
clone_size: few
cdr3_aa: CALGEAASSSFLPYTDKLIF
cdr3_nt: TGTGCTCTTGGGGAAGCGGCCTCTTCCTCTTTTTTACCGTACACCGATAAACTCATCTTT

j_call: TRDJ1
d_call: NA
v_call: TRDV2
clone_size: few
cdr3_aa: CACAALGTFDTDKLIF
cdr3_nt: TGTGCCTGTGCGGCCCTGGGGACCTTCGACACCGATAAACTCATCTTT

j_call: TRDJ1
d_call: NA
v_call: TRDV1
clone_size: many
cdr3_aa: CALGELPLAAVGDKLIF
cdr3_nt: TGTGCTCTTGGGGAACTACCACTAGCAGCGGTGGGCGATAAACTCATCTTT

j_call: TRDJ1
d_call: NA
v_call: TRDV1
clone_size: medium-sized
cdr3_aa: CALGEPYFPTGEDPYTDKLIF
cdr3_nt: TGTGCTCTTGGGGAACCGTATTTCCCAACAGGTGAGGACCCGTACACCGATAAACTCATCTTT

j_call: TRDJ1
d_call: NA
v_call: TRDV3
clone_size: medium-sized
cdr3_aa: CAFSFLVVFAYTDKLIF
cdr3_nt: TGTGCCTTTAGCTTCCTGGTAGTCTTTGCGTACACCGATAAACTCATCTTT

j_call: TRDJ1
d_call: NA
v_call: TRDV1
clone_size: few
cdr3_aa: CALGERGILLSGGQTDKLIF
cdr3_nt: TGTGCTCTTGGGGAACGGGGAATCCTACTTAGCGGGGGTCAGACCGATAAACTCATCTTT

j_call: TRDJ1
d_call: TRDD3
v_call: TRDV2
clone_size: medium-sized
cdr3_aa: CACDEVGDRGYKLIF
cdr3_nt: TGTGCCTGTGACGAGGTGGGGGATCGGGGCTATAAACTCATCTTT

j_call: TRDJ1
d_call: TRDD3
v_call: TRDV2
clone_size: medium-sized
cdr3_aa: CACDPVGVGDTLYTDKLIF
cdr3_nt: TGTGCCTGTGACCCAGTTGGAGTGGGGGATACCCTGTACACCGATAAACTCATCTTT

j_call: TRDJ1
d_call: TRDD3
v_call: TRDV1
clone_size: medium-sized
cdr3_aa: CALGLSSFYWGILTDKLIF
cdr3_nt: TGTGCTCTTGGGCTTTCCTCCTTCTACTGGGGGATCCTCACCGATAAACTCATCTTT

j_call: TRDJ1
d_call: TRDD3
v_call: TRDV1
clone_size: few
cdr3_aa: CALGERVTIPVLGDMPGRYTDKLIF
cdr3_nt: TGTGCTCTTGGGGAACGGGTAACGATCCCTGTACTGGGGGATATGCCGGGTCGGTACACCGATAAACTCATCTTT

j_call: TRDJ3
d_call: NA
v_call: TRDV2
clone_size: medium-sized
cdr3_aa: CACDTAGQISWDTRQMFF
cdr3_nt: TGTGCCTGTGACACCGCGGGCCAGATCTCCTGGGACACCCGACAGATGTTTTTC

j_call: TRDJ1
d_call: TRDD3
v_call: TRDV2
clone_size: NA
cdr3_aa: CACDSIGGYSLPDKLIF
cdr3_nt: TGTGCCTGTGACTCAATTGGGGGATACTCTTTACCCGATAAACTCATCTTT

j_call: TRDJ1
d_call: NA
v_call: TRDV2
clone_size: large
cdr3_aa: CACDTVALSTENKLIF
cdr3_nt: TGTGCCTGTGACACCGTAGCCCTCAGTACTGAGAATAAACTCATCTTT

j_call: TRDJ1
d_call: TRDD3
v_call: TRDV1
clone_size: few
cdr3_aa: CALGELKVPLSTTGGYATDKLIF
cdr3_nt: TGTGCTCTTGGGGAACTAAAGGTCCCACTATCTACAACTGGGGGATACGCCACCGATAAACTCATCTTT

j_call: TRDJ1
d_call: TRDD3
v_call: TRDV2
clone_size: once
cdr3_aa: CACDTVRGLGDLRYTDKLIF
cdr3_nt: TGTGCCTGTGACACCGTAAGGGGGCTGGGGGACTTGAGGTACACCGATAAACTCATCTTT

j_call: TRDJ1
d_call: NA
v_call: TRDV2
clone_size: medium-sized
cdr3_aa: CACDTWGGDGDKLIF
cdr3_nt: TGTGCCTGTGACACCTGGGGGGGCGATGGCGATAAACTCATCTTT

j_call: TRDJ3
d_call: TRDD3
v_call: TRDV2
clone_size: many
cdr3_aa: CACDGTGGYDSSWDTRQMFF
cdr3_nt: TGTGCCTGTGACGGTACTGGGGGATACGATAGCTCCTGGGACACCCGACAGATGTTTTTC

j_call: TRDJ1
d_call: TRDD3
v_call: TRDV1
clone_size: NA
cdr3_aa: CALGELRGIRRTMYGDKLIF
cdr3_nt: TGTGCTCTTGGGGAGCTCAGGGGGATACGACGAACCATGTACGGCGATAAACTCATCTTT

j_call: TRDJ1
d_call: TRDD3
v_call: TRDV3
clone_size: medium-sized
cdr3_aa: CAFNLPGGSFHKLIF
cdr3_nt: TGTGCCTTTAACCTACCTGGGGGATCCTTCCATAAACTCATCTTT

j_call: TRDJ1
d_call: TRDD3
v_call: TRDV1
clone_size: few
cdr3_aa: CALGEEAFSVLYWGGTDKLIF
cdr3_nt: TGTGCTCTTGGGGAAGAGGCCTTCTCGGTTTTGTACTGGGGTGGCACCGATAAACTCATCTTT

j_call: TRDJ1
d_call: TRDD3
v_call: TRDV2
clone_size: few
cdr3_aa: CACDTVGDRSRDKLIF
cdr3_nt: TGTGCCTGTGACACCGTGGGGGATAGGTCTCGCGATAAACTCATCTTT

j_call: TRDJ1
d_call: TRDD2
v_call: TRDV1
clone_size: NA
cdr3_aa: CALRERPKAFLLFWDAGDKLIF
cdr3_nt: TGTGCTCTTCGTGAAAGGCCAAAAGCCTTCCTACTTTTCTGGGACGCGGGCGATAAACTCATCTTT

j_call: TRDJ1
d_call: NA
v_call: TRDV1
clone_size: many
cdr3_aa: CALGMASWYTDKLIF
cdr3_nt: TGTGCTCTTGGTATGGCATCCTGGTACACCGATAAACTCATCTTT

j_call: TRDJ1
d_call: TRDD3
v_call: TRDV1
clone_size: NA
cdr3_aa: CALGRQPYELGDTGGDKLIF
cdr3_nt: TGTGCTCTTGGGCGCCAGCCCTACGAACTGGGGGATACGGGGGGCGATAAACTCATCTTT

j_call: TRDJ1
d_call: TRDD3
v_call: TRDV1
clone_size: NA
cdr3_aa: CALGEMMGGSHTNTGGCASHRNTDKLIF
cdr3_nt: TGTGCTCTTGGGGAGATGATGGGGGGGTCCCACACGAATACTGGGGGATGCGCCTCCCACAGAAACACCGATAAACTCATCTTT

j_call: TRDJ1
d_call: TRDD3
v_call: TRDV3
clone_size: hyperexpanded
cdr3_aa: CASHNAYWGIRADKLIF
cdr3_nt: TGTGCCTCTCATAATGCCTACTGGGGGATACGGGCCGATAAACTCATCTTT

j_call: TRDJ1
d_call: TRDD3
v_call: TRDV1
clone_size: NA
cdr3_aa: CALGEGITYPLYWGIGSDKLIF
cdr3_nt: TGTGCTCTTGGGGAAGGAATAACTTACCCGCTTTACTGGGGGATAGGGTCCGATAAACTCATCTTT

j_call: TRDJ1
d_call: TRDD3
v_call: TRDV1
clone_size: medium-sized
cdr3_aa: CALGGGYWGIHPCTDKLIF
cdr3_nt: TGTGCTCTTGGGGGGGGTTACTGGGGGATACATCCGTGCACCGATAAACTCATCTTT

j_call: TRDJ1
d_call: TRDD3
v_call: TRDV1
clone_size: few
cdr3_aa: CALGEERGYALFTDKLIF
cdr3_nt: TGTGCTCTTGGGGAAGAACGAGGATACGCATTATTCACCGATAAACTCATCTTT

j_call: TRDJ1
d_call: TRDD3
v_call: TRDV2
clone_size: many
cdr3_aa: CACDTVWGIQEYTDKLIF
cdr3_nt: TGTGCCTGTGACACCGTCTGGGGGATACAAGAGTACACCGATAAACTCATCTTT

j_call: TRDJ1
d_call: NA
v_call: TRDV2
clone_size: NA
cdr3_aa: CACDTVKGSGGMRSIRSYTDKLIF
cdr3_nt: TGTGCCTGTGACACCGTTAAGGGAAGTGGAGGGATGAGATCCATACGCTCATACACCGATAAACTCATCTTT

j_call: TRDJ1
d_call: NA
v_call: TRDV3
clone_size: medium-sized
cdr3_aa: CAFSEYWDLYTDKLIF
cdr3_nt: TGTGCCTTTTCCGAGTACTGGGATCTATACACCGATAAACTCATCTTT

j_call: TRDJ1
d_call: NA
v_call: TRDV1
clone_size: NA
cdr3_aa: CALGEQDSLRGKLIF
cdr3_nt: TGTGCTCTTGGGGAGCAGGACTCCTTACGAGGGAAACTCATCTTT

j_call: TRDJ1
d_call: NA
v_call: TRDV1
clone_size: few
cdr3_aa: CALGELSYAWGILTYTDKLIF
cdr3_nt: TGTGCTCTTGGGGAACTTTCCTACGCGTGGGGGATTCTAACGTACACCGATAAACTCATCTTT

j_call: TRDJ1
d_call: NA
v_call: TRDV3
clone_size: medium-sized
cdr3_aa: CASYRGLVLGSTKLIF
cdr3_nt: TGTGCCTCATATCGTGGTTTAGTACTGGGCAGCACTAAACTCATCTTT

j_call: TRDJ1
d_call: TRDD3
v_call: TRDV1
clone_size: medium-sized
cdr3_aa: CALGELGATGGYEGDKLIF
cdr3_nt: TGTGCTCTTGGGGAACTAGGAGCCACTGGGGGATACGAAGGAGATAAACTCATCTTT

j_call: TRDJ3
d_call: TRDD3
v_call: TRDV2
clone_size: few
cdr3_aa: CACDPIVGDTPAVPTSWDTRQMFF
cdr3_nt: TGTGCCTGTGACCCCATTGTGGGGGATACGCCAGCAGTCCCCACCTCCTGGGACACCCGACAGATGTTTTTC

j_call: TRDJ1
d_call: TRDD2
v_call: TRDV1
clone_size: medium-sized
cdr3_aa: CALGAPWGLLPTYWAKGGKLIF
cdr3_nt: TGTGCTCTTGGGGCCCCCTGGGGCCTCCTTCCTACTTACTGGGCGAAGGGGGGTAAACTCATCTTT

j_call: TRDJ1
d_call: TRDD3
v_call: TRDV2
clone_size: medium-sized
cdr3_aa: CACDGLGDRGLNTDKLIF
cdr3_nt: TGTGCCTGTGACGGACTGGGGGATAGGGGACTAAACACCGATAAACTCATCTTT

j_call: TRDJ1
d_call: TRDD3
v_call: TRDV2
clone_size: few
cdr3_aa: CACGTLGDTDKLIF
cdr3_nt: TGTGCCTGTGGCACCCTGGGGGACACCGATAAACTCATCTTT

j_call: TRDJ1
d_call: TRDD3
v_call: TRDV1
clone_size: medium-sized
cdr3_aa: CALEAGGYGWADKLIF
cdr3_nt: TGTGCTCTTGAGGCTGGGGGATACGGGTGGGCCGATAAACTCATCTTT

j_call: TRDJ3
d_call: NA
v_call: TRDV2
clone_size: NA
cdr3_aa: CACDTVGPRGSWDTRQMFF
cdr3_nt: TGTGCCTGTGACACCGTAGGGCCTAGGGGCTCCTGGGACACCCGACAGATGTTTTTC

j_call: TRDJ1
d_call: NA
v_call: TRDV2
clone_size: few
cdr3_aa: CACDSSFLRTGGFFYTDKLIF
cdr3_nt: TGTGCCTGTGACAGTTCCTTCCTAAGGACTGGGGGCTTTTTTTACACCGATAAACTCATCTTT

j_call: TRDJ1
d_call: TRDD3
v_call: TRDV2
clone_size: medium-sized
cdr3_aa: CACDTVGGYALADKLIF
cdr3_nt: TGTGCCTGTGACACCGTCGGGGGATACGCCCTCGCCGATAAACTCATCTTT

j_call: TRDJ1
d_call: TRDD3
v_call: TRDV2
clone_size: medium-sized
cdr3_aa: CACDTVGDPGLLGIRPKLIF
cdr3_nt: TGTGCCTGTGACACCGTTGGAGATCCCGGGCTACTGGGGATTCGCCCCAAACTCATCTTT

j_call: TRDJ3
d_call: NA
v_call: TRDV2
clone_size: few
cdr3_aa: CACDTVVFPDGPWDTRQMFF
cdr3_nt: TGTGCCTGTGACACGGTGGTGTTCCCCGATGGGCCCTGGGACACCCGACAGATGTTTTTC

j_call: TRDJ2
d_call: NA
v_call: TRDV2
clone_size: NA
cdr3_aa: CACDTVGDKALTAQLFF
cdr3_nt: TGTGCCTGTGACACCGTGGGAGATAAAGCTTTGACAGCACAACTCTTCTTT

j_call: TRDJ1
d_call: NA
v_call: TRDV1
clone_size: medium-sized
cdr3_aa: CALGELGPTKLVNTFTDKLIF
cdr3_nt: TGTGCTCTTGGGGAACTCGGTCCTACCAAACTGGTCAACACCTTCACCGATAAACTCATCTTT

j_call: TRDJ1
d_call: NA
v_call: TRDV2
clone_size: few
cdr3_aa: CACDTVGTPLPISTDKLIF
cdr3_nt: TGTGCCTGTGACACCGTGGGGACCCCACTCCCCATAAGCACCGATAAACTCATCTTT

j_call: TRDJ1
d_call: TRDD3
v_call: TRDV2
clone_size: NA
cdr3_aa: CACDTLPILGDMGGYTDKLIF
cdr3_nt: TGTGCCTGTGACACCCTCCCGATACTGGGGGATATGGGCGGATACACCGATAAACTCATCTTT